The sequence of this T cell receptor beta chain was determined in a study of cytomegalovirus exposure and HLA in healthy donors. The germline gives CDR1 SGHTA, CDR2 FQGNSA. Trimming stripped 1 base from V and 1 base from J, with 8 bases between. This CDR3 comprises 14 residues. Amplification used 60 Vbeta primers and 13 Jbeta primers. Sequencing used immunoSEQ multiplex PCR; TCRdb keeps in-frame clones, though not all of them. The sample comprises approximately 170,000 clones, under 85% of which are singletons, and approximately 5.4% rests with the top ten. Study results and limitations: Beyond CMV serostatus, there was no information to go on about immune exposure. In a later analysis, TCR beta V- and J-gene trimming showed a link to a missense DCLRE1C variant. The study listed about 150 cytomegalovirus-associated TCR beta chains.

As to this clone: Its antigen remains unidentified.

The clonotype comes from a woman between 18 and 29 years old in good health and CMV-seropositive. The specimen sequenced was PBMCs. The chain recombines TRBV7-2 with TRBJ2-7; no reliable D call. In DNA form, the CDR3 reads TGTGCCAGCAGCTTAGACCGGTTATCCTACGAGCAGTACTTC. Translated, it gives CASSLDRLSYEQYF.